A single TCR beta chain is shown here with its context. The data derive from a study of blood T cell repertoires in COVID-19. As for the study in general: COVID-19 samples from acute and convalescent phases originated in the United States, Italy and Spain. PBMCs, B-cell-depleted T cells, or T cells were the source of the cDNA or gDNA that made up the material.

Per the authors' pipeline: Reference gene primer amplification gave nucleated cell count estimates. Using immunoSEQ multiplex PCR, the repertoire was profiled, and TCRdb retains in-frame clones only, with some absent. That table supplies the V and J calls and clone size; D and trimming were determined from the DNA. The data contain about 190,000 clones, about 89% of them singletons. From germline, CDR1 is SGHNT and CDR2 YYREEE (reference sequence). This CDR3 is built from 13 residues. V lost 7 bases and J 5 bases, leaving 16 bases between the germline ends. Sequenced input: peripheral blood. The TCR comes from a man between 35 and 55 years old with acute or convalescent COVID-19. The rearrangement joins TRBV5-4 to TRBJ2-7, with D possibly matching TRBD1 (6 bases). The CDR3 nucleotides are TGTGCCAGCCTGAGTTCAGGGGACGACGAGCAGTACTTC. Protein: CASLSSGDDEQYF.